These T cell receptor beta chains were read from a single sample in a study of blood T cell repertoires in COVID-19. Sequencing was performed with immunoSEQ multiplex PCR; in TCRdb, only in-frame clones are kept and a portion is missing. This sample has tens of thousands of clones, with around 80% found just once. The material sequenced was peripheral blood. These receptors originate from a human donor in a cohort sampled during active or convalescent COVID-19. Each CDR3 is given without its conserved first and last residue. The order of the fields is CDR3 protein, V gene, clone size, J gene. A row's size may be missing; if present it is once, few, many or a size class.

ASSLEAVTFDEQY,TRBV5-5,NA,TRBJ2-7
ASSPFPQRGFQETQY,TRBV11-2,NA,TRBJ2-5
ASSLYGTTAYEQY,TRBV9,NA,TRBJ2-7
ASSVDSGGYT,TRBV7-9,once,TRBJ1-2
ASSWRTGIDEQY,TRBV7-9,NA,TRBJ2-7
ASSLAGGYEQY,TRBV7-2,NA,TRBJ2-7
ATSDTITGGADTQY,TRBV24-1,NA,TRBJ2-3
AWGGTDTQY,TRBV30,NA,TRBJ2-3
ASSAGGSSYEQY,TRBV9,NA,TRBJ2-7
ASRTTGTHSPLH,TRBV5-6,NA,TRBJ1-6
ASTPGQNNSPLH,TRBV6-5,NA,TRBJ1-6